The source of this T cell receptor beta chain is a study of liver allograft versus peripheral blood T cells. Turning to the study itself: Transplanted-liver and recipient peripheral blood T cell receptor repertoires were compared.

This clonotype was observed at least ten times. Its specificity is unknown. TCRdb re-called the reads through MiXCR, storing one row per CDR3 protein. Seen here are about 13,000 distinct CDR3 sequences, approximately 17% observed once, and the top ten hold roughly an eighth. With V trimmed by 2 bases and J by 2 bases, 4 bases remained unmatched. The CDR3 is made up of 16 amino acids. The V gene's germline CDR1 is SGHNT and CDR2 YYREEE (reference sequence). General study findings and limits: Peripheral blood T cell receptor repertoires reportedly differed from those found within liver allografts.

This chain links TRBV5-4 with TRBJ2-3; TRBD2 matches at 11 bases. The TCR was taken from a human patient who had a liver transplant. Some T cells may originate from the graft donor. Here the CDR3 reads CASSFRLAGHTDTQYF. CDR3 nucleotide sequence: TGTGCCAGCAGCTTCCGACTAGCGGGACACACAGATACGCAGTATTTT.